This paragraph reports one T cell receptor (beta chain). No antigen is known for it. This entry comes from a study of T cell repertoires in cytomegalovirus infection. At the level of the study: CMV epitopes, recently identified HLA-C-restricted and well-studied HLA-B-restricted, were used. Matching HLA type and CMV infection were both indicated by public TCR beta signatures. Study outcomes and limitations: CMV-specific HLA-C-restricted TCR beta clonotypes dominated the ex vivo response. Pooled public TCR beta family frequency picked out CMV carriers with the relevant HLA.

TCRdb re-analysed the reads in MiXCR, keeping a single row per CDR3 protein. The repertoire holds tens of thousands of distinct CDR3 sequences, with around 20% as singletons. V was pared by 2 bases and J by 8 bases, with 9 bases between. Germline lookup yields CDR1 SGHVS and CDR2 FNYEAQ. The CDR3 contains 13 residues. This receptor was identified in a human donor in good health (CMV status not recorded). Some clones in this sample may be carry-over from other donors' samples. The specimen comprised CD8+ T cells from cultured PBMCs, sampled from culture after CMV antigen stimulation. This chain connects TRBV7-6 to TRBJ1-4; D remains ambiguous. The CDR3 is CASSLTFTEKLFF. CDR3 nucleotides: TGTGCCAGCAGCTTAACTTTTACGGAAAAACTGTTTTTT.